Presented here are 18 T cell receptor beta chains from one specimen sequenced in a study of T cells expressing NK-cell markers. TCRdb reprocessed the 5' RACE reads; each CDR3 protein has one entry and no DNA is given. The sample yields tens of thousands of distinct CDR3 sequences, of which the top ten take up over 45%. The sample taken for sequencing was blood T cells: a sorted CD56 or NKG2C T cell subset, CD4+ or CD8+ T cells, or bulk PBMC T cells (not recorded which). The receptors originated from a woman aged 18-70 years in good health.

The chain has TRBV5-5 and TRBJ1-1. CDR3 length equals 18 residues. Germline loops: CDR1 SGHKS, CDR2 YYEKEE (reference sequence). The CDR3 is CASSLVGGWTQTITEAFF.

The CDR3 protein is CSAKTGSVSVYGYTF. The chain joins TRBV29-1 to TRBJ1-2; TCRdb selects TRBD1, and the lack of DNA leaves this call unchecked. The germline CDR1 and CDR2 sequences are SQVTM and ANQGSEA. This CDR3 has 15 residues.

The CDR3 loop is CASSFGGDSGANVLTF. This chain joins TRBV27 and TRBJ2-6; with no DNA, the TCRdb D assignment of TRBD2 cannot be verified. The CDR3 sequence is 16 residues long. Per the germline V gene, CDR1 is MNHEY and CDR2 is SMNVEV (reference sequence).

The J gene is TRBJ2-1, the V gene TRBV6-4; no DNA is available, so the TRBD2 call from TCRdb remains unchecked. In germline, CDR1 is MRHNA, CDR2 SNTAGT. The CDR3 contains 15 residues. CDR3: CASSDATSGYNEQFF.

The rearrangement uses TRBV11-3 and TRBJ2-5; TCRdb calls TRBD2, which cannot be checked without DNA. Germline values: CDR1 SGHNT, CDR2 YENEEA. This CDR3 contains 16 residues. CDR3 loop: CASSSPGMDSQETQYF.

The chain couples TRBV10-3 to TRBJ2-5; the D call from TCRdb, TRBD2, cannot be confirmed without DNA. The CDR3 consists of 14 residues. Germline CDR1 ENHRY, CDR2 SYGVKD. The CDR3 here is CAISAEGGQETQYF.

V gene TRBV19 combines with J gene TRBJ2-3; TCRdb proposes TRBD1, but this gene call is untestable without DNA. CDR3 length: 13 amino acids. CDR1 is LNHDA, CDR2 SQIVND, per germline (reference sequence). The CDR3 here is CASSIRGRDTQYF.

The genes are TRBV12-3 or TRBV12-4 and TRBJ2-5; TCRdb indicates TRBD1, and absent DNA this call remains unverified. CDR3 length equals 14 residues. The CDR3 protein is CASSPRGGAETQYF.

The chain recombines TRBV4-1 with TRBJ2-7; TCRdb names TRBD1, which stays unverified in the absence of DNA. This CDR3 comprises 14 residues. Germline V gene sequence: CDR1 MGHRA, CDR2 YSYEKL. CDR3 sequence reads: CASSPGQGFYEQYF.

This chain uses TRBV2 with TRBJ2-1; TCRdb's D gene call, TRBD2, goes unchecked for lack of DNA. CDR3 length equals 17 residues. Germline CDR1 SNHLY, CDR2 FYNNEI. The CDR3 loop is CASSDGLAGAKNNEQFF. Full variable domain (rest looked up from reference TRBV2 and TRBJ2-1): EPEVTQTPSHQVTQMGQEVILRCVPISNHLYFYWYRQILGQKVEFLVSFYNNEISEKSEIFDDQFSVERPDGSNFTLKIRSTKLEDSAMYFCASSDGLAGAKNNEQFFGPGTRLTVL.

The chain is built from TRBV20-1 and TRBJ2-2; TCRdb proposes TRBD2, but this gene call is untestable without DNA. Germline V gene lookup returns CDR1 DFQATT and CDR2 SNEGSKA (reference sequence). The CDR3 is 16 amino acids. CDR3 sequence: CSARGPGLANTGELFF.

The chain combines TRBV5-5 with TRBJ1-5; TCRdb outputs TRBD1, but without DNA this stays unchecked. Germline CDR1 is SGHKS and CDR2 is YYEKEE (reference sequence). This CDR3 comprises 16 residues. CDR3 amino acids: CASSLGGWEGTQPQHF. The entire variable domain, with the rest obtained from reference TRBV5-5 and TRBJ1-5, is as follows: DAGVTQSPTHLIKTRGQQVTLRCSPISGHKSVSWYQQVLGQGPQFIFQYYEKEERGRGNFPDRFSARQFPNYSSELNVNALLLGDSALYLCASSLGGWEGTQPQHFGDGTRLSIL.

The V gene is TRBV3-1, the J gene TRBJ2-7. The CDR3 runs 15 residues. CDR1 and CDR2 from the germline V gene are LGHDT and YNNKEL (reference sequence). The CDR3 protein is CASSQRSGSSYEQYF.

The chain recombines TRBV2 with TRBJ2-3; TCRdb selects TRBD2, and the lack of DNA leaves this call unchecked. The CDR3 runs to 17 residues. Germline CDR1 and CDR2: SNHLY and FYNNEI. CDR3 in amino acids: CASSDDSGTSGTDTQYF.

This sequence joins TRBV27 and TRBJ2-5; TCRdb's D gene call, TRBD2, goes unchecked for lack of DNA. The CDR3 has 15 residues. CDR1 is MNHEY, CDR2 SMNVEV, per germline (reference sequence). This chain's CDR3 is CASSLGGSSQETQYF.

The chain links TRBV11-2 to TRBJ2-7; TCRdb proposes TRBD1, but this gene call is untestable without DNA. The CDR3 extends over 15 amino acids. CDR1 is SGHAT and CDR2 is FQNNGV in the germline V gene. CDR3 residues: CASSYGDERSYEQYF. The variable domain in full, with the rest retrieved from reference TRBV11-2 and TRBJ2-7, is EAGVAQSPRYKIIEKRQSVAFWCNPISGHATLYWYQQILGQGPKLLIQFQNNGVVDDSQLPKDRFSAERLKGVDSTLKIQPAKLEDSAVYLCASSYGDERSYEQYFGPGTRLTVT.

The chain combines TRBV4-2 with TRBJ2-7; TCRdb picks TRBD1, but there is no DNA to check that call. Germline CDR1 is LGHNA and CDR2 is YNFKEQ. The CDR3 sequence is 15 residues long. CDR3: CASSQAQGGGYEQYF.

The rearrangement links TRBV27 to TRBJ1-5. Germline lookup yields CDR1 MNHEY and CDR2 SMNVEV (reference sequence). The CDR3 is made up of 14 amino acids. CDR3 loop: CATALRTSNQPQHF.